These 9 T cell receptor beta chains share one sample of origin, sequenced in a study of cytomegalovirus exposure and HLA in healthy donors. The PCR ran on 60 Vbeta and 13 Jbeta primers. Here immunoSEQ multiplex PCR was the method, and the copy in TCRdb shows in-frame clones only, minus some. Here the sample spans 95,000 to 150,000 clones, less than 85% being singletons. The sequencing input was PBMCs. The receptors here all came from a man aged 25 to 40 in good health and CMV-seropositive.

For this clone: Relative to the germline gene, one junction end is altered; a read error may explain this. The chain is built from TRBV7-2 and TRBJ2-5; D not certain. The CDR3 extends over 13 amino acids. The germline gives CDR1 SGHTA, CDR2 FQGNSA. CDR3 nucleotide sequence: TGTGCCAGCAGCTTTGGAGAGGCGAAGACCCGGTACTTC. Translating gives CASSFGEAKTRYF.

The chain couples TRBV14 to TRBJ2-3, with D unclear. The germline V and J ends were trimmed by 4 bases and 6 bases, with 14 bases remaining between them. Germline lookup yields CDR1 SGHDN and CDR2 FVKESK. This CDR3 contains 14 residues. CDR3 bases: TGTGCCAGCAGCCCCGCCCTTTTCGCGGATACGCAGTATTTT. Residues: CASSPALFADTQYF.

V is TRBV28 and J is TRBJ1-2; TRBD1 matches at 8 bases. The CDR3 is made up of 13 amino acids. Germline CDR1 is MDHEN and CDR2 is SYDVKM. With V trimmed by 7 bases and J by 5 bases, 6 bases remained unmatched. The CDR3 sequence: CASKTTGGYGYTF. The CDR3 nucleotides read TGTGCCAGCAAAACAACAGGGGGTTATGGCTACACCTTC.

The gene calls are TRBV29-1 and TRBJ2-1, with a weak D call TRBD2 (5 bases). Germline CDR1 SQVTM, CDR2 ANQGSEA. The CDR3 contains 15 residues. V was cut by 4 bases and J by 3 bases, with 16 bases left in between. This CDR3 reads CSVVVHLARYNEQFF. CDR3 in DNA: TGCAGCGTTGTAGTCCATCTAGCCCGCTACAATGAGCAGTTCTTC.

This chain connects TRBV5-1 to TRBJ2-5; TRBD1 agrees at 9 bases. The CDR3 runs 13 residues. CDR1 is SGHRS, CDR2 YFSETQ, per germline. V lost 5 bases, J lost 3 bases, and 2 bases stayed unmatched. CDR3 region: CASSWTGEETQYF. The CDR3 DNA sequence: TGCGCCAGCAGTTGGACAGGGGAAGAGACCCAGTACTTC.

The chain uses TRBV18 and TRBJ2-7; TRBD2 matches 8 bases. This CDR3 is built from 14 residues. Trimming cost V 6 bases and J 5 bases; bases outside gene matches: 9. Germline lookup yields CDR1 KGHSH and CDR2 LQKENI. The CDR3 reads CASSEASGWDEQYF. In DNA, the CDR3 is TGTGCCAGCTCGGAGGCTAGCGGGTGGGACGAGCAGTACTTC.

The chain uses TRBV19 and TRBJ1-5; D perhaps matches TRBD1 (5 bases). The V gene lost 7 bases and the J gene lost 4 bases, with 20 bases spanning the gap. The CDR3 has 16 amino acids. Germline-derived CDR1 and CDR2 are LNHDA and SQIVND (reference sequence). CDR3 loop: CASTRSILGPNQPQHF. Here the CDR3 DNA reads TGTGCCAGTACCCGATCAATCTTGGGGCCAAATCAGCCCCAGCATTTT.

This clone was recorded only once. The chain links TRBV2 to TRBJ2-6; 9 nucleotides agree with TRBD1. Losses at the gene ends were 6 bases for V and 3 bases for J; bases not matched to a gene: 6. Germline V CDR1 and CDR2: SNHLY, FYNNEI. The CDR3 contains 16 residues. CDR3 loop: CASSYRGPGGANVLTF. The CDR3 nucleotides are TGTGCCAGCAGCTACAGGGGGCCGGGTGGGGCCAACGTCCTGACTTTC.

The chain employs TRBV4-1 and TRBJ1-2; 8 bases map to TRBD1. CDR1 and CDR2 (germline): MGHRA, YSYEKL. This CDR3 is built from 16 residues. Trimming cost V 4 bases and J 2 bases; bases outside gene matches: 9. CDR3 sequence (DNA): TGCGCCAGCAGCCGCGACACAGGGGGGACAAACTATGGCTACACCTTC. Protein sequence: CASSRDTGGTNYGYTF.